A single sample is the source of the 29 T cell receptor beta chains below, sequenced in a study of T-cell reconstitution after alpha-beta-depleted transplantation in children. Unique molecular identifiers were used to barcode this TCRbeta library. In TCRdb, the PCR reads were re-called with MiXCR into one record per CDR3 protein. This sample yields some 290,000 distinct CDR3 sequences, of which 9.9% are seen a single time; around 9.1% belongs to the top ten. This specimen consisted of PBMCs from the stem cell graft donor, obtained from the stem cell graft. These receptors were obtained from a human donor who donated a stem cell graft to a child with SCID.

A few counts support this clonotype. The chain combines TRBV2 with TRBJ1-6; D is unclear. Germline V CDR1 and CDR2: SNHLY, FYNNEI. V was shortened by 5 bases and J by 7 bases, with 12 bases between the two germline ends. The CDR3 has 14 residues. The CDR3 DNA follows: TGTGCCAGCAGTCGGACGGACGGGAATTCACCCCTCCACTTT. Protein product: CASSRTDGNSPLHF.

In this sample, this clonotype turned up a few times. The V call is TRBV5-6, the J call TRBJ1-1; maybe TRBD1 (6 bases). CDR3 length equals 16 residues. V was cut by 4 bases and J by 4 bases, with 20 bases left in between. Per the germline V gene, CDR1 is SGHDT and CDR2 is YYEEEE. Here the CDR3 reads CASSLSGRQVSTEAFF. The CDR3 DNA reads TGTGCCAGCAGCCTGTCGGGGAGACAGGTGAGCACTGAAGCTTTCTTT.

This clonotype was seen many times. J is TRBJ2-5 and V is TRBV6-1; 8 bases line up with TRBD2. This CDR3 has 18 residues. Per germline, CDR1 MNHNS and CDR2 SASEGT. V trimming: 6 bases; J trimming: 0 bases; junction bases outside the gene matches: 15. CDR3 bases: TGTGCCAGCAGCTCCGGACTAGCACGGGGCGGACACCAAGAGACCCAGTACTTC. Translation: CASSSGLARGGHQETQYF.

This clonotype has a handful of counts. CDR3 residues: CAISESLQGNTGELFF. In nucleotides, the CDR3 is TGTGCCATCAGTGAGTCTTTACAGGGGAACACCGGGGAGCTGTTTTTT. The genes are TRBV10-3 and TRBJ2-2, with D perhaps TRBD1 (6 bases). Germline CDR1 ENHRY, CDR2 SYGVKD. V lost 0 bases, J lost 1 base, and 9 bases lay in between. This CDR3 is 16 amino acids long.

This clonotype was seen more than once but under ten times. The rearrangement links TRBV4-1 to TRBJ1-1, with D hard to call. Germline CDR1 is MGHRA and CDR2 is YSYEKL. The CDR3 has 14 amino acids. V was cut by 2 bases and J by 9 bases, with 16 bases left in between. The CDR3, as DNA: TGCGCCAGCAGCCAACTAACCGAGGATCCGAAAGCTTTCTTT. This sequence encodes CASSQLTEDPKAFF.

The chain carries TRBV12-3 or TRBV12-4 and TRBJ2-7; 8 bases line up with TRBD1. CDR3 size: 16 residues. V dropped 3 bases and J dropped 2; count of bases not matched to a gene: 9. This chain's CDR3 is CASSFFKTGAAYEQYF. The CDR3 bases are TGTGCCAGCAGTTTTTTTAAGACAGGGGCGGCCTACGAGCAGTACTTC.

The chain carries TRBV3-1 and TRBJ2-1; perhaps TRBD1 as D (5 bases). Germline V gene sequence: CDR1 LGHDT, CDR2 YNNKEL (reference sequence). The CDR3 spans 14 residues. V was cut by 3 bases and J by 4 bases, with 10 bases left in between. In DNA, the CDR3 is TGTGCCAGCAGCCAGCCTCAGGGTTACAATGAGCAGTTCTTC. Translated, it gives CASSQPQGYNEQFF.

The V gene is TRBV7-3, the J gene TRBJ2-1, with unresolved D. V lost 1 base, J lost 6 bases, and 7 bases lay in between. CDR3 length: 13 amino acids. Germline V gene lookup returns CDR1 SGHTA and CDR2 FQGTGA. The CDR3 bases are TGTGCCAGCAGCTTAAGACCCCCCAATGAGCAGTTCTTC. It encodes CASSLRPPNEQFF.

This clonotype was counted between two and nine times. The CDR3 is CSASQGFEQFF. For the CDR3, the DNA is TGCAGTGCTAGTCAGGGCTTTGAGCAGTTCTTC. The V gene is TRBV20-1, the J gene TRBJ2-1; D is possibly TRBD1 (5 bases). Trimming cost V 3 bases and J 9 bases, with 9 bases left between them. The CDR3 has 11 amino acids. The germline V gene encodes CDR1 DFQATT and CDR2 SNEGSKA (reference sequence).

The genes are TRBV7-3 and TRBJ2-2; D perhaps matches TRBD2 (6 bases). The CDR3 runs to 13 residues. The V gene's germline CDR1 is SGHTA and CDR2 FQGTGA. Trimming removed 5 bases from V and 7 bases from J, with 11 bases in between. The CDR3 DNA is TGTGCCAGCAGCGATACGGGAGTCGGGGAGCTGTTTTTT. It specifies CASSDTGVGELFF.

This clonotype came up a few times. The V and J genes are TRBV29-1 and TRBJ1-2; 12 bases match TRBD1. The ends lost 7 bases at V and 13 bases at J; junction bases unmatched: 10. The CDR3 covers 12 residues. The germline V gene has CDR1 SQVTM and CDR2 ANQGSEA. In DNA, the CDR3 is TGCAGCGCCCTGGGACAGGGGGCCACCTTCACCTTC. It specifies CSALGQGATFTF.

J is TRBJ2-7 and V is TRBV9, with TRBD1 as a possible D gene (5 bases). The CDR3 is made up of 13 amino acids. V was clipped by 4 bases and J by 3 bases, with 11 bases between them. Germline CDR1 and CDR2: SGDLS and YYNGEE. The chain's CDR3 is CASSPSGYYEQYF. CDR3 nucleotide sequence: TGTGCCAGCAGCCCCTCAGGGTACTACGAGCAGTACTTC.

The chain recombines TRBV9 with TRBJ1-3, with D uncertain. The CDR3 covers 14 residues. The V gene's germline CDR1 is SGDLS and CDR2 YYNGEE. V was pared by 0 bases and J by 3 bases, with 7 bases between. The CDR3 loop reads CASSVDRGGNTIYF. In nucleotides, the CDR3 is TGTGCCAGCAGCGTAGATCGGGGTGGAAACACCATATATTTT.

The sample holds many counts of this clonotype. V and J are TRBV12-3 or TRBV12-4 and TRBJ2-7; TRBD1 agrees at 7 bases. The CDR3 has 14 amino acids. With 6 bases clipped from V and 3 bases from J, the junction kept 8 bases outside the gene matches. DNA for the CDR3: TGTGCCAGCAGCTCCGGGACAGCCATCTACGAGCAGTACTTC. Its protein product is CASSSGTAIYEQYF.

There are many counts of this clonotype. The chain combines TRBV6-5 with TRBJ1-2; D ambiguous. CDR1 and CDR2 (germline): MNHEY, SVGAGI. Trimming left V 0 bases short and J 4 bases short, with 6 bases between. The CDR3 has 13 amino acids. The CDR3 region is CASSYSTSYGYTF. CDR3 DNA: TGTGCCAGCAGTTACTCAACGAGCTATGGCTACACCTTC.

The V and J genes are TRBV20-1 and TRBJ1-2, with D possibly TRBD1 on 5 matching bases. V lost 2 bases to trimming and J lost 2 bases, with 18 bases between them. Germline CDR1 DFQATT, CDR2 SNEGSKA (reference sequence). CDR3 length: 16 residues. The chain's CDR3 is CSARPYAVGDNYGYTF. The CDR3, as DNA: TGCAGTGCTAGACCATATGCGGTGGGGGACAACTATGGCTACACCTTC.

This clonotype was detected a few times. This chain links TRBV15 with TRBJ2-7; perhaps TRBD1 as D (6 bases). In germline, CDR1 is LNHNV, CDR2 YYDKDF (reference sequence). Trimming shortened V by 0 bases and J by 6 bases, and 12 bases separated the two germline ends. The CDR3 totals 14 residues. CDR3 in DNA: TGTGCCACCAGCAGAGAACAGGGTCGCGGCGAGCAGTACTTC. Its protein product is CATSREQGRGEQYF.

The V call is TRBV4-2, the J call TRBJ2-3; a weak D match, TRBD2 (7 bases). The V and J ends lost 0 bases and 6 bases respectively, with 13 bases between them. This CDR3 contains 15 residues. CDR1 and CDR2 (germline): LGHNA, YNFKEQ. CDR3 sequence (DNA): TGTGCCAGCAGCCAAGATACCGGGGGGCGGGATACGCAGTATTTT. Its translation: CASSQDTGGRDTQYF.

This chain connects TRBV11-3 to TRBJ2-1; D might be TRBD1 or TRBD2, each matching 5 bases. The germline V and J ends were trimmed by 1 base and 9 bases, with 13 bases remaining between them. CDR3 length equals 14 residues. Germline V CDR1 and CDR2: SGHNT, YENEEA. Written as DNA, the CDR3 is TGTGCCAGCAGCTTAGGTGGGACCCCTGGTGAGCAGTTCTTC. This translates into CASSLGGTPGEQFF. The full variable domain, with the rest looked up from reference TRBV11-3 and TRBJ2-1, is EAGVVQSPRYKIIEKKQPVAFWCNPISGHNTLYWYLQNLGQGPELLIRYENEEAVDDSQLPKDRFSAERLKGVDSTLKIQPAELGDSAVYLCASSLGGTPGEQFFGPGTRLTVL.

This clonotype was recorded a few times. In nucleotides, the CDR3 is TGTGCCAGCAGCGGCGGGGGGGCCTCTTTTTCCTCCTACGAGCAGTACTTC. Residues: CASSGGGASFSSYEQYF. The chain joins TRBV21-1 to TRBJ2-7; TRBD2 is taken as the D call from the table, unchecked against the DNA. TRBV21-1 is a known pseudogene. This CDR3 is built from 17 residues.

This clonotype has a handful of counts. This sequence joins TRBV7-9 and TRBJ2-2; 9 bases line up with TRBD1. The length of the CDR3 is 16 residues. J gave up 3 bases and V 6 bases, and 8 bases lay outside the gene matches. CDR1 is SEHNR, CDR2 FQNEAQ, per germline (reference sequence). CDR3 sequence (DNA): TGTGCCAGCAGGAGCGGCGGGACAGGGTACACCGGGGAGCTGTTTTTT. Its translation: CASRSGGTGYTGELFF.

The CDR3 is CASSSYTGAFSYEQYF. CDR3 coding DNA: TGTGCCAGCAGCTCCTATACGGGGGCCTTCTCCTACGAGCAGTACTTC. The genes are TRBV12-3 or TRBV12-4 and TRBJ2-7; D may be TRBD1 or TRBD2 (6 bases each). The V gene lost 6 bases and the J gene lost 0 bases, with 18 bases spanning the gap. CDR3 length equals 16 residues.

This clonotype was found many times. The chain has TRBV10-3 and TRBJ2-5; no clear D gene. Trimming removed 3 bases at V and 4 bases at J, with 6 bases between. The germline V gene has CDR1 ENHRY and CDR2 SYGVKD. The CDR3 sequence is 12 residues long. In nucleotides, the CDR3 is TGTGCCATCAGTGATTTAGGAGAGACCCAGTACTTC. Protein product: CAISDLGETQYF.

In its sample, this clonotype was seen a few times. The chain couples TRBV20-1 to TRBJ2-7; the D gene is possibly TRBD1 (5 bases). V lost 0 bases to trimming and J lost 12 bases, with 15 bases between them. This CDR3 spans 12 amino acids. The germline gives CDR1 DFQATT, CDR2 SNEGSKA (reference sequence). The CDR3 is CSARENQGKGYF. The CDR3 bases are TGCAGTGCTAGAGAGAACCAGGGTAAAGGGTACTTC.

This clonotype was counted many times. The chain carries TRBV9 and TRBJ1-6; maybe TRBD1 (5 bases). The CDR3 runs 14 residues. CDR1 and CDR2 from the germline V gene are SGDLS and YYNGEE. Trimming stripped 0 bases from V and 9 bases from J, with 10 bases between. For the CDR3, the DNA is TGTGCCAGCAGCGTAGGGGGGGATGGTTCACCCCTCCACTTT. Translated, it gives CASSVGGDGSPLHF.

This clonotype was recorded at least ten times. The chain has TRBV10-3 and TRBJ2-3; D is unresolved. Trimming took 7 bases from V and 3 from J, leaving 11 bases between them. CDR1 is ENHRY, CDR2 SYGVKD, per germline. The CDR3 runs to 13 residues. The CDR3 sequence: CAITGSETDTQYF. In DNA, the CDR3 is TGTGCCATCACGGGCAGCGAAACAGATACGCAGTATTTT.

A few counts support this clonotype. This rearrangement joins TRBV5-1 to TRBJ1-1; possibly TRBD1 for D (5 bases). This CDR3 has 14 amino acids. Trimming left V 4 bases short and J 6 bases short, with 16 bases between. Germline V gene lookup returns CDR1 SGHRS and CDR2 YFSETQ. For the CDR3, the DNA is TGCGCCAGCAGCCGGGGACCGGCGTCCCCTGAAGCTTTCTTT. As protein: CASSRGPASPEAFF.

In the case of this clonotype: The CDR3 does not end in the conserved phenylalanine or tryptophan, so this is likely a read error. The V gene is TRBV27, the J gene TRBJ2-2, with 10 nucleotides matching TRBD1. Germline V lookup: CDR1 MNHEY, CDR2 SMNVEV (reference sequence). The ends lost 4 bases at V and 3 bases at J; junction bases unmatched: 5. The CDR3 loop spans 16 amino acids. CDR3: CASSWGDRGYTGELFL. CDR3 bases: TGTGCCAGCAGTTGGGGGGACAGGGGATACACCGGGGAGCTGTTTCTT.

The V call is TRBV12-3 or TRBV12-4, the J call TRBJ2-1; D call uncertain. V was cut by 4 bases and J by 7 bases, with 14 bases left in between. The CDR3 totals 14 residues. The CDR3 DNA is TGTGCCAGCAGTTCCAACACCCCTGGGAATGAGCAGTTCTTC. This sequence encodes CASSSNTPGNEQFF.